This is a list of T cell receptor beta chains from one sample in a study of CD8 T cells in ankylosing spondylitis. TCRdb reprocessed the 5' RACE reads with MiXCR, giving one entry per CDR3 protein. The sample has 230,000 or so distinct CDR3 sequences, around 25% seen once. The specimen sequenced was blood, either unsorted or a sorted T cell fraction (not recorded which). These receptors all stem from a male donor with ankylosing spondylitis or in good health (not recorded which). The CDR3 runs from the conserved cysteine through the conserved F or W. A D gene is named only where the DNA matches it firmly. Rows give clone size only sometimes, using once, few, many, or a class for an expanded clone.

V gene	J gene	D gene	clone size	CDR3 DNA	CDR3 protein
TRBV20-1	TRBJ1-4	NA	NA	TGCAGTGCTAAGGGGCCGCCACTATTTAATGAAAAACTGTTTTTT	CSAKGPPLFNEKLFF
TRBV6-5	TRBJ1-2	NA	few	TGTGCCAGCAGTTACGGGCAGAACTATGGCTACACCTTC	CASSYGQNYGYTF
TRBV6-5	TRBJ2-1	TRBD1	NA	TGTGCCAGCAGTTCCACAGGGGCTCTCGTATACAATGAGCAGTTCTTC	CASSSTGALVYNEQFF
TRBV24-1	TRBJ2-1	NA	many	TGTGCCACCAGTGATGAGTCAAATGAGCAGTTCTTC	CATSDESNEQFF
TRBV29-1	TRBJ1-2	TRBD1	many	TGCAGCGTGTTCCCCGGGACAGATAACTATGGCTACACCTTC	CSVFPGTDNYGYTF
TRBV12-3/TRBV12-4	TRBJ2-3	NA	many	TGTGCCAGCAGTTTTGAATGGACACATACGCAGTATTTT	CASSFEWTHTQYF
TRBV20-1	TRBJ2-1	NA	once	TGCAGTGCTAGCGGCCCCACAAGTGAGCAGTTCTTC	CSASGPTSEQFF
TRBV29-1	TRBJ2-5	TRBD1	few	TGCAGCGTTGAAGACCGGGACAGGGGGCAGGAGACCCAGTACTTC	CSVEDRDRGQETQYF
TRBV18	TRBJ2-7	NA	many	TGTGCCAGCTCCACCGGGCAGCACTACGAGCAGTACTTC	CASSTGQHYEQYF
TRBV12-3/TRBV12-4	TRBJ2-3	NA	many	TGTGCCAGCAGTCTTGGGGCCCTAGAGGGTACGCAGTATTTT	CASSLGALEGTQYF
TRBV4-1	TRBJ1-2	TRBD1	many	TGCGCCAGCAGCACCCGACAGGGGAACTATGGCTACACCTTC	CASSTRQGNYGYTF
TRBV20-1	TRBJ2-1	NA	NA	TGCAGTGCTAGAGTGAGCGGGACAACCTACAATGAGCAGTTCTTC	CSARVSGTTYNEQFF
TRBV20-1	TRBJ2-1	TRBD2	few	TGCTGTGCTAGATCCCTAGCGGGGCACTACAATGAGCAGTTCTTC	CCARSLAGHYNEQFF
TRBV29-1	TRBJ2-5	TRBD2	NA	TGCAGCGTTGACGGGAGGGTTCAAGAGACCCAGTACTTC	CSVDGRVQETQYF
TRBV20-1	TRBJ2-7	NA	many	TGCAGTGCTAGACCCCGGTGGGGGGCCTACGAGCAGTACTTC	CSARPRWGAYEQYF
TRBV5-1	TRBJ1-6	NA	many	TGCGCCAGCAGCTTGTATCAAGGGGCTTCACCCCTCCACTTT	CASSLYQGASPLHF
TRBV29-1	TRBJ2-5	NA	NA	TGCAGCGTTGATTATCCCAGACGGGAGACCCAGTACTTC	CSVDYPRRETQYF